This TCR beta chain was retrieved from a study of tumor and adjacent non-tumor tissue in lung cancer. Looking at the study overall: Stage I to III disease affected 9 to 10 men and 4 or 5 women aged about 31 to 85.

This CDR3 is built from 17 residues. Germline V gene sequence: CDR1 SGHAT, CDR2 FQNNGV. RNA was extracted from bulk tissue without any cell sorting. More than 3 cm separated this lung sample from the edge of the tumor. Donors were chemotherapy-naive, newly diagnosed lung cancer surgical patients in China, August–late 2014. Study-wide results and limits: Shorter survival was associated with higher TCR diversity in tumors. In normal lung, the top 100 clones were significantly more dominant than in tumor.

With regard to this clonotype: What it binds is not known. Its ends do not fully match the called genes, so a read error is possible.

A modified ARM-PCR protocol with three rounds of nested PCR amplified TCRbeta. TCRdb re-called the multiplex PCR reads with MiXCR, one entry per CDR3 protein. The profile shows about 100,000 distinct CDR3 sequences, over 55% of them singletons. Material: distant non-tumor lung tissue. This receptor was taken from a man between 25 and 39 years old with non-small cell lung cancer. The V gene is TRBV11-2, the J gene TRBJ2-2; maybe TRBD2 (5 bases). CDR3 in DNA: TGTGCCAGCAGCCCTAAACACGATAGCGCGAACACCGAGGAGCTGTTTTTT. Its translation is CASSPKHDSANTEELFF.